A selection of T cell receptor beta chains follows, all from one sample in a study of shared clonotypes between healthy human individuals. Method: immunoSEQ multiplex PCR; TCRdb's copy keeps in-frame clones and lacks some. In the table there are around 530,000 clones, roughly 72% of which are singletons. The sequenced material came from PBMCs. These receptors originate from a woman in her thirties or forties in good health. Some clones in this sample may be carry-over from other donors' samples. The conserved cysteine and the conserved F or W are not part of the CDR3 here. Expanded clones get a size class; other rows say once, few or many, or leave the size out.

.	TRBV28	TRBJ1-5	ASASGWTGFQPQH
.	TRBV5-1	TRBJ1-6	ASSLQGPLLNSPLH
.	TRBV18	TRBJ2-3	ASSPTKGLAGAPDTQY
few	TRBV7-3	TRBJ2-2	ASSLSGGRNTGELF
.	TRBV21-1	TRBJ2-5	ASKGTGGETQY
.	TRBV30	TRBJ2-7	AWSPDRGYSYEQY
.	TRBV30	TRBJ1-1	ASNDRGYTEAF
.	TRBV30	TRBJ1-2	AWSDQGYYGYT
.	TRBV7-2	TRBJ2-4	ASSLAGGTIGIQY
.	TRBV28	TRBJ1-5	ASRDLSLPQH
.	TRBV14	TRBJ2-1	ASSQDRGQIYNEQF
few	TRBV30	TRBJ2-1	AWRAGLAGKNEQF
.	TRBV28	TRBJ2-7	ARGHRRTPGHEQY
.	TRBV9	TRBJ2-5	ASSVTSGGETQY
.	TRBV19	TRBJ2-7	ASSPGVPTYEQY
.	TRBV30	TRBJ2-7	AWSPLAGGSSYEQY
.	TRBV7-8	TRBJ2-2	ASSLALAYTGELF
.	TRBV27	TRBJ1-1	ASSFRQNTEAF
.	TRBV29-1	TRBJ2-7	SVDRGGEQY
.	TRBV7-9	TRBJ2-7	VSSLGPQSSYEQY
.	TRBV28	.	ASTPPAMTGYEQY
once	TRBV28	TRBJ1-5	ASSFQGTSNQPQH
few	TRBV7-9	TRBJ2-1	ASSLEGGKQF
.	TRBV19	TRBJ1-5	ASTHPGVGADQPQH
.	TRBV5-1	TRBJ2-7	ASSTLAGGGIEQY
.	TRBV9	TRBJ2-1	ASSRGFLQVYNEQF
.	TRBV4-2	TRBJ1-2	ASSQDFPGTGA
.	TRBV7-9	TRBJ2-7	ASSLMGGGTYEQY
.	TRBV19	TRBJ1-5	ASSIARQANQPQH
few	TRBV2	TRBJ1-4	AIRESQGLYEKLF
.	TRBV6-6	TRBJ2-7	ASRVGPLYEQY
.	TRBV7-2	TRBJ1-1	ASSSGGTAKRTEAF
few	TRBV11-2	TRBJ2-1	ASSPLSGPVRQF
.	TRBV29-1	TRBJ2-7	SVSDRSYEQY
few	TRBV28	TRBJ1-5	ASSLPDRWGFSNQPQH
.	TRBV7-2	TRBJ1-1	ASSLAPGVVTEAF
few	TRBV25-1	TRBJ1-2	ASSVSEGTGANYGYT
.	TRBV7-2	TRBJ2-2	ASSPPLNTGELF
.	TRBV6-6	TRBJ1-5	ASIASGQGSQPQH
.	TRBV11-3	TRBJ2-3	ASSRGATDTQY
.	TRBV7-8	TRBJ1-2	ASSLGGGSGYGYT
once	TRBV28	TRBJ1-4	ASSSTGINEKLF
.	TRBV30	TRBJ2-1	AWGGVGRAYNEQF
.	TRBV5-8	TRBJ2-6	ASSSRVSGANVLT
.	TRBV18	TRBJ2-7	ASSPGQGVLYEQY
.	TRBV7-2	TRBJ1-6	ASSLMRPENSPLH
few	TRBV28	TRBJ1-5	ASSPPRTGVANQPQH
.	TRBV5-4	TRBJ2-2	ASTPGLTGELF